This T cell receptor beta chain was sequenced in a study of Ad26.COV2.S vaccination and SARS-CoV-2 variants. In the study overall: Sample donor was a member of the COV1001 Ad26.COV2.S trial arm.

This CDR3 is built from 17 residues. Germline CDR1 SGHNT, CDR2 YYREEE (reference sequence). Trimming removed 0 bases from V and 0 bases from J; junction bases left unmatched: 7. Stated treatment: about 20 received Ad26.COV2.S at low or high dose, single or two shots; roughly 5 received placebo; per-sample allocation not given. Sampling took place 63 days after the first vaccine or placebo injection. Overall study results and limits: Possibly, TCR breadth and depth analyses underestimated total T cell responses. Similar non-spike TCR breadth was seen in vaccine and placebo recipients.

Details on this clone: What it recognizes is unknown.

The table came from immunoSEQ multiplex PCR; TCRdb's copy has only in-frame clones and leaves some out. Counted here are 450,000 to 550,000 clones, 80% to 90% occurring once; the ten biggest clones make up 1.7%. The sequence derives from a person aged 18-65 years who received the Ad26.COV2.S COVID-19 vaccine or a placebo. The specimen comprised peripheral blood, sampled in a trial of Ad26.COV2.S vaccine versus placebo. The rearrangement links TRBV5-4 to TRBJ2-3, with 7 bases aligning to TRBD2. The CDR3 spells CASSLVRGRGSTDTQYF. In DNA form, the CDR3 reads TGTGCCAGCAGCTTGGTCCGGGGGAGGGGAAGCACAGATACGCAGTATTTT.